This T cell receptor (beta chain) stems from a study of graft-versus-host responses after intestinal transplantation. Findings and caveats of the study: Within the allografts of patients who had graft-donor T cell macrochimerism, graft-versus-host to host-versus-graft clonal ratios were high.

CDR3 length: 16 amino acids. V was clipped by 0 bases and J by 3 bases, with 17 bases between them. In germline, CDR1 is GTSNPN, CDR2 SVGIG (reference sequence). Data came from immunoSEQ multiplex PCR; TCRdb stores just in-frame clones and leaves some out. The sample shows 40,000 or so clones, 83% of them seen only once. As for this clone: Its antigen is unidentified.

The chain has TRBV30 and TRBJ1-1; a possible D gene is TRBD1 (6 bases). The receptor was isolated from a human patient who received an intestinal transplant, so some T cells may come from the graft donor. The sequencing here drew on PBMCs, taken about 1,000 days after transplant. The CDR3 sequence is CAWSVWGGLKHTEAFF. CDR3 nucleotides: TGTGCCTGGAGTGTATGGGGGGGCCTAAAGCACACTGAAGCTTTCTTT.